The entry below describes one T cell receptor (beta chain). What it binds is unknown. Isolation of CD4+ naive, central memory, regulatory and stem cell-like memory cells was achieved by sorting via CD45RO/CCR7/CD25/CD127/CD95/CD27. Trimming stripped 0 bases from V and 3 bases from J, with 14 bases between. The CDR3 contains 16 residues. Germline loops: CDR1 GTSNPN, CDR2 SVGIG (reference sequence). The investigators reverse transcribed all of the isolated RNA, so they sequenced expressed TCRB transcripts. This table comes from immunoSEQ multiplex PCR, and its TCRdb copy is limited to in-frame clones, with some not included. The table lists over 150,000 clones, 7.5% to 8.5% of them singletons, with under 0.6% in the top ten. This sample stems from a study of beta chain features in type 1 diabetes. Whole-study findings and limits: People with Type 1 diabetes carried modestly yet significantly shorter TCRB CDR3s in all four CD4+ subsets. Patients with type 1 diabetes carried fewer insertions and had more deletions at their VDJ junctions. cDNA sequencing could over-represent cells with high TCR expression.

The source of this sequence is a man between 18 and 35 years old with type 1 diabetes. The specimen was central memory CD4+ T cells from blood. J is TRBJ1-4 and V is TRBV30; D is unclear. The CDR3 DNA is TGTGCCTGGAGTGTCGGGAACAGAAACTCTAATGAAAAACTGTTTTTT. Encoded protein: CAWSVGNRNSNEKLFF.